This TCR beta chain was identified during a study of OX40 agonist ivuxolimab in advanced cancers. Turning to the study itself: Ivuxolimab, which is an agonistic anti-OX40 (CD134) antibody, was administered to the patients. Patients were treated with intravenous ivuxolimab, dosed at 0.01 to 10 mg/kg and infused every 2 weeks. Overall study findings and caveats: CD4+ and CD8+ blood T cells expanded clonally by week 6 at 0.1 to 3.0 mg/kg. Partial responders at 0.1-3.0 mg/kg had among the lowest clonal expansion.

The germline CDR1 and CDR2 sequences are SGHDT and YYEEEE. The length of the CDR3 is 14 residues. Trimming took 4 bases from V and 4 from J, leaving 14 bases between them. Method: immunoSEQ multiplex PCR; TCRdb's copy keeps in-frame clones and lacks some. The table lists thousands of clones, around 71% of them singletons, with roughly 40% in the top ten. As to this clone: Its target is not known.

This chain links TRBV5-6 with TRBJ1-1; possibly TRBD1 for D (5 bases). This specimen was CD4+ or CD8+ T cells sorted from blood, taken in a trial of the OX40 agonist ivuxolimab. The sequence derives from an adult with an advanced solid tumor such as melanoma, head and neck, liver or kidney cancer. The CDR3 DNA reads TGTGCCAGCAGCCTCGTTGGGGGGATCACTGAAGCTTTCTTT. This encodes CASSLVGGITEAFF.